Below are 20 T cell receptor beta chains sequenced from a single sample in a study of cytomegalovirus exposure and HLA in healthy donors. This PCR relied on a set of 60 Vbeta primers and 13 Jbeta primers. Clones were read by immunoSEQ multiplex PCR, and TCRdb kept only the in-frame ones, dropping some. The table for this sample gives tens of thousands of clones. Sequences were obtained from PBMCs. The receptors were sampled from a male donor in good health and CMV-seronegative.

The V gene is TRBV29-1, the J gene TRBJ1-1, with D perhaps TRBD1 (5 bases). The CDR3 has 13 amino acids. Trimming took 4 bases from V and 4 from J, leaving 13 bases between them. Per the germline V gene, CDR1 is SQVTM and CDR2 is ANQGSEA. Here the CDR3 reads CSVASQGGTEAFF. The CDR3 DNA sequence: TGCAGCGTTGCGTCCCAGGGAGGCACTGAAGCTTTCTTT.

The V gene is TRBV29-1, the J gene TRBJ2-2; no clear D gene. The V end was cut by 4 bases, the J end by 4 bases, with 7 bases between. The CDR3 runs 12 residues. Germline-derived CDR1 and CDR2 are SQVTM and ANQGSEA. The CDR3: CSVVFSTGELFF. CDR3 DNA sequence: TGCAGCGTTGTATTTTCCACCGGGGAGCTGTTTTTT.

The chain joins TRBV7-9 to TRBJ2-5; 7 nucleotides agree with TRBD2. V lost 2 bases to trimming and J lost 3 bases; unmatched junction nucleotides: 6. CDR3 length equals 15 residues. Per the germline V gene, CDR1 is SEHNR and CDR2 is FQNEAQ (reference sequence). CDR3 in amino acids: CASSLNSGGEETQYF. Written as DNA, the CDR3 is TGTGCCAGCAGCTTAAACAGTGGGGGGGAAGAGACCCAGTACTTC.

This chain uses TRBV27 with TRBJ2-1; a possible D gene is TRBD1 (7 bases). Trimming left V 6 bases short and J 8 bases short, with 26 bases between. The CDR3 runs 17 residues. The germline V gene encodes CDR1 MNHEY and CDR2 SMNVEV (reference sequence). CDR3 coding DNA: TGTGCCAGCAGATCCCGATGGGGGGAGACAGGGAGACATGAGCAGTTCTTC. Translation gives CASRSRWGETGRHEQFF.

The V call is TRBV15, the J call TRBJ2-5; TRBD2 agrees at 8 bases. V shed 3 bases and J 5 bases; nucleotides not matched to a gene: 14. There are 17 residues in the CDR3. Germline V gene data show CDR1 as LNHNV and CDR2 as YYDKDF (reference sequence). CDR3 in DNA: TGTGCCACCAGCAGGGGTAGTGGTACGGGGGGGCTGGAGACCCAGTACTTC. Translating it yields CATSRGSGTGGLETQYF.

The V call is TRBV6-5, the J call TRBJ1-5, with D possibly TRBD1 on 5 matching bases. V gave up 9 bases and J gave up 3 bases, with 18 bases separating them. Germline CDR1 MNHEY, CDR2 SVGAGI. The CDR3 is 15 residues long. CDR3 DNA sequence: TGTGCCAGTTCTCTGGGCAGGGAACACAATCAGCCCCAGCATTTT. It specifies CASSLGREHNQPQHF.

The V and J genes are TRBV7-2 and TRBJ2-5; 9 bases fit TRBD1. The closer fit of TRBJ2-7 to the DNA end suggests the J call may be wrong. The CDR3 sequence is 14 residues long. Per germline, CDR1 SGHTA and CDR2 FQGNSA. In DNA form, the CDR3 reads TGTGCCAGCAGCCCGAGACAGGGGGGGTACGAGCAGTACTTC. Amino acids: CASSPRQGGYEQYF.

The chain employs TRBV7-2 and TRBJ2-1, with 12 nucleotides matching TRBD2. Per germline, CDR1 SGHTA and CDR2 FQGNSA. J gave up 6 bases and V 1 base, and 4 bases lay outside the gene matches. There are 16 residues in the CDR3. The CDR3: CASSLVELAGGNEQFF. The CDR3 DNA follows: TGTGCCAGCAGCTTAGTGGAACTAGCGGGAGGCAATGAGCAGTTCTTC.

This chain connects TRBV7-3 to TRBJ1-1; 9 bases match TRBD1. The CDR3 is made up of 13 amino acids. Germline assignment: CDR1 SGHTA and CDR2 FQGTGA. Unmatched junction bases numbered 2, after V lost 4 bases and J lost 5 bases. The DNA for the CDR3 is TGTGCCAGCAGCTCAGGACAGGGGACTGAAGCTTTCTTT. Amino acids: CASSSGQGTEAFF.

The gene calls are TRBV7-2 and TRBJ1-5; TRBD1 aligns across 10 bases. The ends lost 4 bases at V and 7 bases at J; junction bases unmatched: 4. The CDR3 is made up of 14 amino acids. Germline V gene sequence: CDR1 SGHTA, CDR2 FQGNSA. For the CDR3, the DNA is TGTGCCAGCAGCTCGGGACAGGGGATGCAGCCCCAGCATTTT. This sequence encodes CASSSGQGMQPQHF. The whole variable domain, filled in from reference TRBV7-2 and TRBJ1-5, reads GAGVSQSPSNKVTEKGKDVELRCDPISGHTALYWYRQSLGQGLEFLIYFQGNSAPDKSGLPSDRFSAERTGGSVSTLTIQRTQQEDSAVYLCASSSGQGMQPQHFGDGTRLSIL.

The chain has TRBV4-1 and TRBJ1-1; D gene uncertain. Per germline, CDR1 MGHRA and CDR2 YSYEKL. With 5 bases removed from V and 1 base from J, the gap between germline ends came to 8 bases. The CDR3 covers 13 residues. CDR3 sequence: CASSRWRNTEAFF. DNA for the CDR3: TGCGCCAGCAGCAGATGGAGGAACACTGAAGCTTTCTTT.

The chain uses TRBV28 and TRBJ2-5; the match to TRBD1 covers 8 bases. CDR1 MDHEN and CDR2 SYDVKM come from the germline V gene. The CDR3 loop spans 14 amino acids. J lost 5 bases, V lost 6 bases, and 8 bases had no gene match. The CDR3 reads CASSSPTGEETQYF. The CDR3, as DNA: TGTGCCAGCAGCTCCCCGACAGGGGAGGAGACCCAGTACTTC.

The chain employs TRBV9 and TRBJ2-5; D might be TRBD1 (5 bases). The CDR3 covers 15 residues. The germline V gene encodes CDR1 SGDLS and CDR2 YYNGEE. The V and J ends lost 3 bases and 5 bases respectively, with 17 bases between them. CDR3 in amino acids: CASSASTGKGETQYF. In nucleotides, the CDR3 is TGTGCCAGCAGCGCCTCGACTGGAAAGGGGGAGACCCAGTACTTC.

This chain connects TRBV10-3 to TRBJ2-5, with a weak D call TRBD2 (6 bases). V lost 8 bases to trimming and J lost 5 bases, with 12 bases between them. Germline V lookup: CDR1 ENHRY, CDR2 SYGVKD. This CDR3 spans 12 amino acids. The CDR3 DNA follows: TGTGCCATCGGTAGGACTAAGGAGACCCAGTACTTC. It encodes CAIGRTKETQYF.

CDR3 sequence: CASSEPGNSYEQYF. Here the CDR3 DNA reads TGTGCCAGCAGTGAACCAGGAAACTCCTACGAGCAGTACTTC. The chain carries TRBV6-4 and TRBJ2-7; D ambiguous. V lost 3 bases to trimming and J lost 0 bases, with 9 bases between them. Germline V lookup: CDR1 MRHNA, CDR2 SNTAGT. The CDR3 length is 14 residues.

Comments on this clone: An end of the junction differs from the germline gene, which may be a read error. This chain uses TRBV2 with TRBJ1-6; D not certain. The CDR3 consists of 14 residues. From germline, CDR1 is SNHLY and CDR2 FYNNEI. The DNA for the CDR3 is TGTGCCAGCAGAACCCCCTCCTATAATTCACCCCTCCCCTTT. Translated: CASRTPSYNSPLPF.

V gene TRBV25-1 combines with J gene TRBJ2-5; 11 bases match TRBD2. The V gene's germline CDR1 is MGHDK and CDR2 SYGVNS. V lost 3 bases to trimming and J lost 2 bases; unmatched junction nucleotides: 5. CDR3 size: 16 residues. The CDR3 DNA follows: TGTGCCAGCAGTGATCCGACTAGCGGGACTCAAGAGACCCAGTACTTC. Translation: CASSDPTSGTQETQYF.

The chain has TRBV27 and TRBJ2-7, with 7 bases fitting TRBD1. Germline assignment: CDR1 MNHEY and CDR2 SMNVEV (reference sequence). V lost 3 bases, J lost 4 bases, and 6 bases stayed unmatched. The CDR3 runs 14 residues. The CDR3 loop is CASSFGQAGYEQYF. The DNA of the CDR3 is TGTGCCAGCAGTTTTGGACAGGCCGGGTACGAGCAGTACTTC.

The chain employs TRBV4-3 and TRBJ2-7; D is perhaps TRBD1 (5 bases). The CDR3 extends over 18 amino acids. V shed 0 bases and J shed 7 bases, with 25 bases lying between them. The germline V gene encodes CDR1 LGHNA and CDR2 YSLEER. The CDR3 DNA follows: TGCGCCAGCAGCCAAGATTTAGGGGTCCGAACCCAGCGTGGGGAGCAGTACTTC. Amino acids: CASSQDLGVRTQRGEQYF.

The J gene is TRBJ2-3, the V gene TRBV30, with 8 nucleotides matching TRBD2. The V and J ends lost 4 bases and 4 bases, in that order; junction bases with no gene match: 13. Looked up from germline, CDR1 is GTSNPN and CDR2 is SVGIG (reference sequence). This CDR3 spans 16 amino acids. The CDR3 DNA follows: TGTGCCTGGAAAAGTCTAGGCGGGGGGCCGCCAGATACGCAGTATTTT. This translates into CAWKSLGGGPPDTQYF.